This note documents a single T cell receptor beta chain sequence. The data belong to a study of blood T cell repertoires in COVID-19. About the research overall: T cells, B-cell-depleted T cells, or PBMCs supplied cDNA or gDNA.

Profiled with immunoSEQ multiplex PCR; TCRdb holds only in-frame clones, not every one. The sample shows tens of thousands of clones, approximately 77% of them seen only once. The TCR originated in a woman in her 70s with COVID-19, enrolled during active disease. Sequenced input: peripheral blood.

The CDR3, as DNA: TGTGCCAGCTCACCCCAGGCTCAGGGGATAGATGGCTACACCTTC. This gives the protein CASSPQAQGIDGYTF. The V call is TRBV18, the J call TRBJ1-2; TRBD1 is a possible D gene (6 bases). CDR1 and CDR2 (germline): KGHSH, LQKENI. The V end lost 3 bases, the J end lost 6 bases, and 17 bases lay between the germline ends. There are 15 residues in the CDR3.